This TCR beta chain emerged from a study of blood T cell repertoires in COVID-19. Across the whole study: The United States, Italy and Spain provided the acute and convalescent COVID-19 samples. T cells, B-cell-depleted T cells, or PBMCs provided the cDNA or gDNA that served as material.

In the authors' workflow: The assay estimated nucleated cells by amplifying reference gene primers. Repertoires were generated with immunoSEQ multiplex PCR, while TCRdb's copy carries only in-frame clones and drops some. V and J calls plus clone size are reproduced from that table; the DNA served to infer D and trimming. The sample lists 250,000 to 300,000 clones; around 89% were seen once. The germline V gene encodes CDR1 LNHDA and CDR2 SQIVND (reference sequence). CDR3 length: 14 amino acids. V lost 5 bases to trimming and J lost 4 bases; unmatched junction nucleotides: 3. The sample taken for sequencing was peripheral blood. The receptor was derived from a man in his forties with acute or convalescent COVID-19. V and J are TRBV19 and TRBJ2-2; 8 nucleotides line up with TRBD1. The CDR3 region is CASSGQGITGELFF. The CDR3 nucleotides are TGTGCCAGTAGTGGACAGGGAATCACCGGGGAGCTGTTTTTT. The variable domain in full, completed from reference TRBV19 and TRBJ2-2, reads DGGITQSPKYLFRKEGQNVTLSCEQNLNHDAMYWYRQDPGQGLRLIYYSQIVNDFQKGDIAEGYSVSREKKESFPLTVTSAQKNPTAFYLCASSGQGITGELFFGEGSRLTVL.